This TCR beta chain emerged from a study of cytomegalovirus exposure and HLA in healthy donors. The PCR was carried out with 60 Vbeta primers and 13 Jbeta primers. Profiling relied on immunoSEQ multiplex PCR, and the TCRdb table lists in-frame clones only, not all of them. Of about 130,000 clones listed, around 73% are singletons. V trimming: 0 bases; J trimming: 0 bases; junction bases outside the gene matches: 14. CDR1 and CDR2 (germline): LGHNA, YSLEER. The CDR3 loop spans 20 amino acids. The chain recombines TRBV4-3 with TRBJ2-1; 7 bases map to TRBD2. The clonotype comes from a man aged 25-40 years in good health and CMV-seropositive. The sequenced sample was PBMCs. The CDR3 region is CASSQDVGTIGGSSYNEQFF. In nucleotides, the CDR3 is TGCGCCAGCAGCCAAGATGTGGGGACCATAGGCGGGAGCTCCTACAATGAGCAGTTCTTC.